These 11 T cell receptor beta chains originate from one sample sequenced in a study of cytomegalovirus exposure and HLA in healthy donors. Both 60 Vbeta primers and 13 Jbeta primers went into the PCR. This table comes from immunoSEQ multiplex PCR, and its TCRdb copy is limited to in-frame clones, with some not included. The repertoire holds 170,000 or so clones, with roughly four fifths as singletons. The sequenced material came from PBMCs. The receptors originated from a man aged 45-65 years in good health and CMV-seronegative.

V usage is TRBV5-1 and J usage is TRBJ2-5; 7 nucleotides agree with TRBD1. The closer fit of TRBJ2-7 to the DNA end suggests the J call may be wrong. The CDR3 runs 15 residues. Germline V gene lookup returns CDR1 SGHRS and CDR2 YFSETQ. The CDR3, as DNA: TGCGCCAGCAGCTTGGACGCCAGGGGGTCCTACGAGCAGTACTTC. This translates into CASSLDARGSYEQYF.

Note on this clone: The missing conserved phenylalanine or tryptophan at the end of this CDR3 makes a read error likely. This chain joins TRBV9 and TRBJ1-1, with 7 bases lining up with TRBD1. Germline assignment: CDR1 SGDLS and CDR2 YYNGEE. This CDR3 region has 14 residues. The ends lost 2 bases at V and 2 bases at J; junction bases unmatched: 3. The CDR3 region is CASSVGQQNTEAFL. The DNA for the CDR3 is TGTGCCAGCAGCGTGGGACAGCAAAACACTGAAGCTTTCCTT.

DNA for the CDR3: TGTGCCAGCAGTTACGGCAGTATGAACACTGAAGCTTTCTTT. This sequence encodes CASSYGSMNTEAFF. The genes are TRBV6-6 and TRBJ1-1, with D uncertain. This CDR3 is 14 amino acids long. Trimming took off 2 bases at V and 0 bases at J, with 7 bases between the two ends. The V gene's germline CDR1 is MNHNY and CDR2 SVGAGI (reference sequence).

The V gene is TRBV7-2, the J gene TRBJ2-7; 8 nucleotides align to TRBD2. With 5 bases clipped from V and 2 bases from J, the junction kept 8 bases outside the gene matches. Germline V gene sequence: CDR1 SGHTA, CDR2 FQGNSA. CDR3 length: 15 residues. This CDR3 is CASSPPGGLTYEQYF. CDR3 nucleotide sequence: TGTGCCAGCAGCCCACCGGGGGGGCTAACCTACGAGCAGTACTTC.

The genes are TRBV7-9 and TRBJ1-1; 8 bases align to TRBD1. The germline V gene encodes CDR1 SEHNR and CDR2 FQNEAQ (reference sequence). The CDR3 covers 14 residues. V gave up 4 bases and J gave up 4 bases; unmatched junction bases: 5. CDR3: CASSWETGGTEAFF. CDR3 in DNA: TGTGCCAGCAGCTGGGAAACAGGGGGCACTGAAGCTTTCTTT.

This rearrangement joins TRBV7-2 to TRBJ1-2; tentatively, D is TRBD1 (5 bases). Trimming took off 2 bases at V and 4 bases at J, with 14 bases between the two ends. Germline lookup yields CDR1 SGHTA and CDR2 FQGNSA. CDR3 length: 15 amino acids. The DNA of the CDR3 is TGTGCCAGCAGCTTATCCTCGACAGCAGTCTATGGCTACACCTTC. The encoded protein is CASSLSSTAVYGYTF.

This clone was observed a few times. The chain links TRBV6-6 to TRBJ2-7; TRBD2 aligns across 9 bases. Germline values: CDR1 MNHNY, CDR2 SVGAGI (reference sequence). CDR3 size: 14 residues. Unmatched junction bases numbered 4, after V lost 7 bases and J lost 0 bases. The CDR3 DNA follows: TGTGCCAGCAAGAGCGGGGGGTTCTCCTACGAGCAGTACTTC. Translating it yields CASKSGGFSYEQYF.

This sequence joins TRBV30 and TRBJ2-7, with 14 bases matching TRBD2. The CDR3 consists of 15 residues. Germline V CDR1 and CDR2: GTSNPN, SVGIG (reference sequence). V was pared by 5 bases and J by 0 bases, with 3 bases of the junction left unmatched. The CDR3: CAWGTSGRHSYEQYF. CDR3 sequence (DNA): TGTGCCTGGGGGACTAGCGGGAGACACTCCTACGAGCAGTACTTC.

The chain combines TRBV28 with TRBJ1-2; D possibly corresponds to TRBD1 (5 bases). The CDR3 spans 16 residues. Germline V lookup: CDR1 MDHEN, CDR2 SYDVKM. V was clipped by 5 bases and J by 7 bases, with 23 bases between them. CDR3 amino acids: CASSRGGEGRRAGYTF. In nucleotides, the CDR3 is TGTGCCAGCAGTCGAGGCGGAGAGGGGAGGAGAGCTGGCTACACCTTC.

The CDR3 spells CASSRAEVLGGNTIYF. For the CDR3, the DNA is TGTGCCAGCAGCCGGGCGGAGGTATTGGGCGGAAACACCATATATTTT. The V and J genes are TRBV11-1 and TRBJ1-3, with D uncertain. Between the trimmed V and J ends, which lost 5 bases and 4 bases, there was a span of 18 bases. The CDR3 is 16 amino acids. Germline CDR1 SGHAT, CDR2 FQDESV (reference sequence).

The V call is TRBV5-1, the J call TRBJ1-5; tentative D call: TRBD1 (5 bases). Trimming stripped 2 bases from V and 4 bases from J, with 13 bases between. CDR3 length: 15 amino acids. Germline-derived CDR1 and CDR2 are SGHRS and YFSETQ. The CDR3 region has the DNA TGCGCCAGCAGCTTATCCCCAGGGTCTAATCAGCCCCAGCATTTT. Amino acid sequence: CASSLSPGSNQPQHF.